These 6 T cell receptor beta chains share one sample of origin, sequenced in a study of vaccination and CD4 T cells after COVID-19. TCRdb re-derived calls from the PCR reads in MiXCR, one entry per CDR3 protein. Among roughly 19,000 distinct CDR3 sequences listed, 50% to 75% were seen once. Sequencing was performed on CD4+ T cells from blood, taken after SARS-CoV-2 vaccination. The receptor source for this set is a human donor who had recovered from COVID-19.

V and J are TRBV30 and TRBJ1-1; possibly TRBD1 for D (6 bases). The germline gives CDR1 GTSNPN, CDR2 SVGIG (reference sequence). The V and J ends lost 2 bases and 6 bases respectively, with 13 bases between them. The CDR3 has 13 residues. The CDR3 DNA reads TGTGCCTGGAGTATCAGACAGGACGCTGAAGCTTTCTTT. Protein product: CAWSIRQDAEAFF.

The chain recombines TRBV18 with TRBJ1-1, with D possibly matching TRBD1 (6 bases). Germline CDR1 and CDR2: KGHSH and LQKENI. The CDR3 is made up of 15 amino acids. Trimming stripped 3 bases from V and 3 bases from J, with 14 bases between. The CDR3 nucleotides read TGTGCCAGCTCACCCCGGGGGGGCGTGGACACTGAAGCTTTCTTT. This translates into CASSPRGGVDTEAFF.

The chain combines TRBV5-1 with TRBJ2-5; 7 bases map to TRBD1. V was clipped by 3 bases and J by 0 bases; unmatched bases: 2. This CDR3 is 14 amino acids long. Germline assignment: CDR1 SGHRS and CDR2 YFSETQ. In DNA, the CDR3 is TGCGCCAGCAGCTATGGACAGGACCAAGAGACCCAGTACTTC. This gives the protein CASSYGQDQETQYF.

This chain joins TRBV7-3 and TRBJ2-3; tentative D call: TRBD2 (6 bases). Per germline, CDR1 SGHTA and CDR2 FQGTGA. The CDR3 has 17 residues. Trimming removed 2 bases at V and 6 bases at J, with 21 bases between. The CDR3, as DNA: TGTGCCAGCAGCTTATCGCGCTTTCGGGGGAATCCGGATACGCAGTATTTT. Translated: CASSLSRFRGNPDTQYF.

This rearrangement joins TRBV7-2 to TRBJ2-7; 9 bases fit TRBD1. The length of the CDR3 is 14 residues. The germline V gene encodes CDR1 SGHTA and CDR2 FQGNSA. After removal of 4 bases from V and 6 bases from J, the junction contained 7 bases not matched to a gene. CDR3 sequence (DNA): TGTGCCAGCAGCTACCGGGACAGGGCAACCGAGCAGTACTTC. As protein: CASSYRDRATEQYF.

The V and J genes are TRBV20-1 and TRBJ2-5, with TRBD2 matching 7 bases. The V and J ends lost 3 bases and 7 bases, in that order; junction bases with no gene match: 8. This CDR3 is 13 amino acids long. Germline assignment: CDR1 DFQATT and CDR2 SNEGSKA (reference sequence). The CDR3 loop is CSASLSGEGTQYF. The CDR3 bases are TGCAGTGCTAGCTTATCGGGGGAGGGGACCCAGTACTTC.